The 14 T cell receptor beta chains below come from one sample, sequenced in a study of T cells after yellow fever vaccination. One entry per CDR3 protein results from TCRdb running MiXCR on the 5' RACE reads. The sample holds just under 600,000 distinct CDR3 sequences, roughly 14% seen once. Sequencing was performed on PBMCs, taken on the day of the yellow fever booster vaccination. These receptors all stem from a young man who received the YFV17D yellow fever vaccine.

The chain uses TRBV5-4 and TRBJ2-3; the D is unclear. CDR1 SGHNT and CDR2 YYREEE come from the germline V gene (reference sequence). V dropped 0 bases and J dropped 0 bases, with 8 bases sitting between them. CDR3 length: 15 residues. This CDR3 is CASSLVDASTDTQYF. The CDR3 DNA reads TGTGCCAGCAGCTTGGTCGACGCTAGCACAGATACGCAGTATTTT.

This clonotype was found a few times. The chain carries TRBV20-1 and TRBJ2-7; 11 positions agree with TRBD1. Germline V lookup: CDR1 DFQATT, CDR2 SNEGSKA (reference sequence). The CDR3 spans 14 residues. Trimming took 5 bases from V and 7 from J; bases not matched to a gene: 10. The CDR3 protein is CSARWTGGAYEQYF. Here the CDR3 DNA reads TGCAGTGCTCGTTGGACAGGGGGCGCATATGAGCAGTACTTC.

The J gene is TRBJ2-1, the V gene TRBV4-3, with a possible D match to TRBD1 (5 bases). Trimming cost V 0 bases and J 9 bases, with 9 bases left between them. The CDR3 consists of 13 residues. CDR1 LGHNA and CDR2 YSLEER come from the germline V gene. The CDR3 loop is CASSQDRVTEQFF. CDR3 DNA sequence: TGCGCCAGCAGCCAAGACAGGGTCACTGAGCAGTTCTTC.

V usage is TRBV20-1 and J usage is TRBJ1-2; D possibly corresponds to TRBD1 (6 bases). CDR1 and CDR2 (germline): DFQATT, SNEGSKA (reference sequence). The CDR3 contains 12 residues. V dropped 6 bases and J dropped 4 bases, with 12 bases sitting between them. In nucleotides, the CDR3 is TGCAGTGCGGTTGGACAGATCTATGGCTACACCTTC. Translating it yields CSAVGQIYGYTF.

This clonotype turned up a few times. The chain employs TRBV7-8 and TRBJ2-7; 9 nucleotides match TRBD1. Germline trimming cut 4 bases from V and 4 bases from J; bases unmatched to any gene: 8. This CDR3 has 15 residues. Germline V gene sequence: CDR1 SGHVS, CDR2 FQNEAQ. The CDR3 reads CASSSRRGQGYEQYF. The CDR3 DNA follows: TGTGCCAGCAGCTCCCGTAGGGGACAGGGATACGAGCAGTACTTC.

This chain joins TRBV6-5 and TRBJ2-1, with D hard to call. The V end lost 4 bases, the J end lost 8 bases, and 15 bases lay between the germline ends. Germline CDR1 is MNHEY and CDR2 is SVGAGI. There are 14 residues in the CDR3. The CDR3 bases are TGTGCCAGCAGTTTAGAGCTTTTGGTCCATGAGCAGTTCTTC. This translates into CASSLELLVHEQFF.

This clonotype was found a few times. The V and J genes are TRBV6-1 and TRBJ2-1; 7 nucleotides agree with TRBD1. The germline V gene has CDR1 MNHNS and CDR2 SASEGT. V lost 8 bases, J lost 4 bases, and 8 bases stayed unmatched. The CDR3 totals 14 residues. CDR3 region: CASLRDRVYNEQFF. The CDR3 coding sequence is TGTGCCAGCCTCCGGGACAGAGTATACAATGAGCAGTTCTTC.

This clonotype was picked up a small number of times. This chain links TRBV7-2 with TRBJ2-3; perhaps TRBD2 as D (6 bases). CDR3 size: 15 residues. Germline-derived CDR1 and CDR2 are SGHTA and FQGNSA. V shed 5 bases and J shed 4 bases, with 16 bases lying between them. The DNA for the CDR3 is TGTGCCAGCAGCAGCGGAAGGCGGGGCGCAGATACGCAGTATTTT. Its translation is CASSSGRRGADTQYF.

The chain couples TRBV6-6 to TRBJ2-7; D remains ambiguous. The CDR3 spans 13 residues. Germline loops: CDR1 MNHNY, CDR2 SVGAGI (reference sequence). V lost 10 bases and J lost 4, with 17 bases in between. CDR3 protein: CATAGSLGYEQYF. CDR3 sequence (DNA): TGTGCCACCGCAGGATCACTCGGTTACGAGCAGTACTTC.

This clonotype turned up a few times. The chain recombines TRBV7-2 with TRBJ1-2; the D gene is possibly TRBD1 (6 bases). CDR1 is SGHTA, CDR2 FQGNSA, per germline. The CDR3 has 16 residues. V dropped 6 bases and J dropped 5 bases, with 22 bases sitting between them. The CDR3 sequence: CASSRGELSHRYGYTF. For the CDR3, the DNA is TGTGCCAGCAGTAGGGGGGAACTGTCCCATAGGTATGGCTACACCTTC. The full variable domain, with the rest looked up from reference TRBV7-2 and TRBJ1-2, is GAGVSQSPSNKVTEKGKDVELRCDPISGHTALYWYRQSLGQGLEFLIYFQGNSAPDKSGLPSDRFSAERTGGSVSTLTIQRTQQEDSAVYLCASSRGELSHRYGYTFGSGTRLTVV.

This clonotype was detected a few times. This chain uses TRBV7-2 with TRBJ2-1, with D perhaps TRBD2 (5 bases). V was trimmed by 5 bases and J by 7 bases, leaving 15 bases between them. Germline-derived CDR1 and CDR2 are SGHTA and FQGNSA. The CDR3 has 14 residues. The CDR3 is CASSNGVHSNEQFF. CDR3 coding DNA: TGTGCCAGCAGCAACGGGGTCCATTCGAATGAGCAGTTCTTC. The entire variable domain, with the rest obtained from reference TRBV7-2 and TRBJ2-1, is as follows: GAGVSQSPSNKVTEKGKDVELRCDPISGHTALYWYRQSLGQGLEFLIYFQGNSAPDKSGLPSDRFSAERTGGSVSTLTIQRTQQEDSAVYLCASSNGVHSNEQFFGPGTRLTVL.

A few counts support this clonotype. The J gene is TRBJ2-2, the V gene TRBV24-1, with D unclear. Germline values: CDR1 KGHDR, CDR2 SFDVKD. The length of the CDR3 is 11 residues. V was trimmed by 5 bases and J by 7 bases, leaving 4 bases between them. The CDR3 DNA reads as TGTGCCACCAGTGCTAGCGGGGAGCTGTTTTTT. Translated, it gives CATSASGELFF.

This clonotype appeared a few times. The chain links TRBV5-1 to TRBJ2-3; 10 nucleotides agree with TRBD2. With V trimmed by 6 bases and J by 2 bases, 9 bases remained unmatched. Germline-derived CDR1 and CDR2 are SGHRS and YFSETQ. The CDR3 extends over 16 amino acids. The CDR3 bases are TGCGCCAGCAAATCCGGGACTAGCGTAATCACAGATACGCAGTATTTT. Its protein is CASKSGTSVITDTQYF.

There are a few counts of this clonotype. The rearrangement links TRBV11-2 to TRBJ1-3, with D uncertain. The germline V and J ends were trimmed by 7 bases and 3 bases, with 16 bases remaining between them. Germline-derived CDR1 and CDR2 are SGHAT and FQNNGV. This CDR3 is 15 amino acids long. The CDR3 DNA is TGTGCCAGCACACCAAAAAGGCTCTTTGGAAACACCATATATTTT. Residues: CASTPKRLFGNTIYF.